This T cell receptor beta chain was captured by sequencing in a study of metastatic and nonmetastatic thyroid tumors. Across the whole study: Repertoires from blood and tumor or nodule tissue of malignant and benign thyroid patients were compared. The study's findings and limits: For both blood and tumor, malignant thyroid tumors reportedly showed significantly higher TCR beta diversity than benign nodules did.

Original methodology: Construction of a distant-metastasis classifier for papillary thyroid cancer relied on CDR3 differences across clinicopathological groups. TCRdb redid the clone calls on the PCR reads using MiXCR. It is TCRdb's table, rather than the study itself, that gives the V and J calls and clone size. The repertoire holds some 29,000 clones, with around 7.4% as singletons. Per the germline V gene, CDR1 is SGHDT and CDR2 is YYEEEE. The CDR3 consists of 14 residues. Between the trimmed V and J ends, which lost 0 bases and 6 bases, there was a span of 13 bases. This clone was observed at least ten times. Its matching antigen is unknown. Other DNA sequences in this specimen translate into the identical CDR3. Thyroid surgery had not been preceded by any treatment in any patient.

This TCR came from a female donor with papillary thyroid cancer or a benign thyroid nodule (not recorded which). Some clones in this sample may be carry-over from other donors' samples. What was sequenced was blood. The genes are TRBV5-6 and TRBJ2-7; D could derive from TRBD1 or TRBD2 (5 bases each). CDR3 residues: CASSLVGASGEQYF. CDR3 in DNA: TGTGCCAGCAGCTTGGTTGGGGCCAGCGGCGAGCAGTACTTC.